This TCR beta chain was captured in a study of CD8+CD57+ T cells in acquired aplastic anemia. Whole-study context: DNA per sorted CD4+ or CD8+ sample ranged about 0.17 to 27.4 ug, averaging around 3.1 ug.

The germline V gene encodes CDR1 KGHDR and CDR2 SFDVKD. Trimming took 3 bases from V and 7 from J; bases not matched to a gene: 5. The CDR3 totals 14 residues. Genomic DNA provided the template from which TCR beta VDJ and CDR3 profiles were obtained. TCRdb re-analysed the reads in MiXCR, keeping a single row per CDR3 protein. The sample carries approximately 170,000 distinct CDR3 sequences, about three fifths recorded once. This receptor was identified in a human donor in good health. The specimen was sorted CD4+, CD8+, or CD8+CD57+ T cells (not recorded which) from PBMCs. V gene TRBV24-1 combines with J gene TRBJ2-7; 10 bases agree with TRBD1. CDR3 residues: CATSDPDRGREQYF. The CDR3 coding sequence is TGTGCCACCAGTGATCCGGACAGGGGGAGAGAGCAGTACTTC.